The present T cell receptor (beta chain) was sequenced within a study of blood T cell repertoires in COVID-19. Looking at the study overall: Acute and convalescent COVID-19 samples came from the United States, Italy and Spain. Sources were T cells, B-cell-depleted T cells, or PBMCs; the material itself was cDNA or gDNA.

In the original workflow: Reference gene primers were amplified, and this amplification served to estimate nucleated cell counts. Generated by immunoSEQ multiplex PCR, the TCRdb table keeps only in-frame clones and is missing some. The DNA gave D and trimming, while V, J and clone size come from that table. The sample includes over 150,000 clones, 85% to 90% of them seen just once. This receptor was obtained from a man in his 70s with active or convalescent COVID-19. Specimen: peripheral blood.

The CDR3 nucleotides read TGTGCCAGCAGCCAAAACCGGGGACTTAACTATGGCTACACCTTC. Its translation: CASSQNRGLNYGYTF. The chain joins TRBV3-1 (or the pseudogene TRBV3-2) to TRBJ1-2; perhaps TRBD1 as D (5 bases). Germline V lookup: CDR1 LGHDT, CDR2 YNNKEL (reference sequence). The CDR3 sequence is 15 residues long. With 2 bases removed from V and 1 base from J, the gap between germline ends came to 11 bases.